The 30 T cell receptor beta chains listed next were all sequenced from one sample in a study of cytomegalovirus exposure and HLA in healthy donors. Only in-frame clones appear in the TCRdb table, and some are missing; sequencing was by immunoSEQ multiplex PCR. Of approximately 270,000 clones in the sample, around 85% were seen once. Sequenced input: PBMCs. These TCRs come from a woman in her late teens or twenties in good health and CMV-seronegative.

The chain joins TRBV2 to TRBJ2-3, with TRBD1 as a possible D gene (6 bases). V was cut by 8 bases and J by 3 bases, with 12 bases left in between. CDR1 and CDR2 (germline): SNHLY, FYNNEI. The CDR3 spans 13 residues. CDR3 sequence: CASLIRGTDTQYF. CDR3 nucleotides: TGTGCCAGCCTTATTAGGGGGACAGATACGCAGTATTTT.

The table lists this clone with a count of one. The genes are TRBV30 and TRBJ1-5; possibly TRBD1 for D (5 bases). The CDR3 extends over 14 amino acids. Trimming cost V 0 bases and J 2 bases, with 8 bases left between them. Germline V CDR1 and CDR2: GTSNPN, SVGIG (reference sequence). This CDR3 reads CAWSVDIGNQPQHF. The CDR3 region has the DNA TGTGCCTGGAGTGTGGACATCGGCAATCAGCCCCAGCATTTT.

The rearrangement links TRBV5-1 to TRBJ2-1; 16 bases line up with TRBD2. Losses at the gene ends were 7 bases for V and 1 base for J; bases not matched to a gene: 5. The CDR3 is made up of 17 amino acids. CDR1 and CDR2 from the germline V gene are SGHRS and YFSETQ. The DNA for the CDR3 is TGCGCCAGCCGCCCGGGACTAGCGGGGGGGTCCTACAATGAGCAGTTCTTC. This translates into CASRPGLAGGSYNEQFF.

The chain employs TRBV19 and TRBJ2-1; D gene ambiguous. The CDR3 runs to 15 residues. The germline V gene has CDR1 LNHDA and CDR2 SQIVND (reference sequence). With 3 bases removed from V and 6 bases from J, the gap between germline ends came to 15 bases. The CDR3 reads CASSIPGGFGNEQFF. In DNA, the CDR3 is TGTGCCAGTAGTATCCCTGGCGGCTTTGGCAATGAGCAGTTCTTC. Full variable domain (rest looked up from reference TRBV19 and TRBJ2-1): DGGITQSPKYLFRKEGQNVTLSCEQNLNHDAMYWYRQDPGQGLRLIYYSQIVNDFQKGDIAEGYSVSREKKESFPLTVTSAQKNPTAFYLCASSIPGGFGNEQFFGPGTRLTVL.

The J gene is TRBJ2-1, the V gene TRBV4-1, with 9 positions matching TRBD2. V gave up 4 bases and J gave up 7 bases; unmatched junction bases: 8. The CDR3 length is 15 residues. Per germline, CDR1 MGHRA and CDR2 YSYEKL. CDR3 amino acids: CASSPAGGGGNEQFF. The DNA of the CDR3 is TGCGCCAGCAGCCCGGCAGGCGGGGGGGGGAATGAGCAGTTCTTC.

CDR3 amino acids: CASSSGATNEKLFF. The DNA for the CDR3 is TGTGCCAGCAGCTCCGGAGCAACTAATGAAAAACTGTTTTTT. This chain joins TRBV28 and TRBJ1-4; D gene uncertain. Trimming pared 6 bases from V and 0 bases from J, leaving 8 bases between. Germline CDR1 and CDR2: MDHEN and SYDVKM. The CDR3 is made up of 14 amino acids.

The table lists this clone with a count of one. This sequence joins TRBV6-1 and TRBJ1-1; TRBD1 is a possible D gene (5 bases). Deletions cut 2 bases from V and 7 bases from J, with 14 bases between. Germline CDR1 and CDR2: MNHNS and SASEGT. CDR3 size: 14 residues. CDR3 in DNA: TGTGCCAGCAGTGAATTTCAGGGAACAATTGAAGCTTTCTTT. Translating gives CASSEFQGTIEAFF.

The genes are TRBV25-1 and TRBJ2-4; 11 nucleotides line up with TRBD1. The CDR3 is 18 residues long. V dropped 3 bases and J dropped 3; count of bases not matched to a gene: 10. From germline, CDR1 is MGHDK and CDR2 SYGVNS. This CDR3 is CASSEWDRGVYGKNIQYF. The CDR3 DNA reads TGTGCCAGCAGTGAGTGGGACAGGGGGGTTTATGGCAAAAACATTCAGTACTTC.

The chain combines TRBV7-9 with TRBJ1-2; 7 bases are shared with TRBD1. Germline V gene data show CDR1 as SEHNR and CDR2 as FQNEAQ (reference sequence). The CDR3 loop spans 16 amino acids. Trimming removed 4 bases from V and 7 bases from J; junction bases left unmatched: 15. CDR3 bases: TGTGCCAGCAGCTCGACAGGGAGCGGCTCCTTAGGTGGCTACACCTTC. Protein: CASSSTGSGSLGGYTF.

The chain combines TRBV7-3 with TRBJ1-6; possibly TRBD1 for D (5 bases). Trimming left V 5 bases short and J 8 bases short, with 13 bases between. The CDR3 runs to 14 residues. The germline V gene encodes CDR1 SGHTA and CDR2 FQGTGA. This CDR3 reads CASSPGRGDSPLHF. The CDR3 bases are TGTGCCAGCAGCCCCGGACGGGGGGATTCACCCCTCCACTTT.

The chain has TRBV5-1 and TRBJ2-2; no reliable D call. V dropped 1 base and J dropped 3 bases, with 4 bases sitting between them. Germline values: CDR1 SGHRS, CDR2 YFSETQ. The CDR3 extends over 13 amino acids. CDR3 DNA: TGCGCCAGCAGCTTGCCAGACACCGGGGAGCTGTTTTTT. Protein product: CASSLPDTGELFF. The variable domain in full, completed from reference TRBV5-1 and TRBJ2-2, reads KAGVTQTPRYLIKTRGQQVTLSCSPISGHRSVSWYQQTPGQGLQFLFEYFSETQRNKGNFPGRFSGRQFSNSRSEMNVSTLELGDSALYLCASSLPDTGELFFGEGSRLTVL.

This clone came up a few times. This chain connects TRBV7-9 to TRBJ2-2; 9 nucleotides match TRBD1. Trimming took 6 bases from V and 6 from J; bases not matched to a gene: 8. CDR1 is SEHNR, CDR2 FQNEAQ, per germline (reference sequence). This CDR3 spans 15 amino acids. This CDR3 reads CASRTGTGIAGELFF. CDR3 bases: TGTGCCAGCAGAACCGGGACAGGGATAGCCGGGGAGCTGTTTTTT. The full variable domain, with the rest looked up from reference TRBV7-9 and TRBJ2-2, is DTGVSQNPRHKITKRGQNVTFRCDPISEHNRLYWYRQTLGQGPEFLTYFQNEAQLEKSRLLSDRFSAERPKGSFSTLEIQRTEQGDSAMYLCASRTGTGIAGELFFGEGSRLTVL.

The chain uses TRBV19 and TRBJ2-7; 8 positions agree with TRBD1. Trimming at V came to 1 base and at J to 7 bases, leaving 6 bases not matched to a gene. This CDR3 has 14 residues. The germline CDR1 and CDR2 sequences are LNHDA and SQIVND (reference sequence). In DNA, the CDR3 is TGTGCCAGTAGTATAGGGACAGGGACGGAGGAGCAGTACTTC. Translation: CASSIGTGTEEQYF.

The V and J genes are TRBV6-4 and TRBJ2-3, with 8 bases matching TRBD2. The CDR3 is made up of 15 amino acids. The trim removed 0 bases at V and 5 bases at J, leaving 4 bases unmatched. Germline V lookup: CDR1 MRHNA, CDR2 SNTAGT. CDR3 residues: CASSDSGTSRDTQYF. CDR3 bases: TGTGCCAGCAGTGACTCAGGGACTAGTCGAGATACGCAGTATTTT.

This sequence joins TRBV30 and TRBJ2-7, with a tentative D call TRBD1 (5 bases). Germline V gene data show CDR1 as GTSNPN and CDR2 as SVGIG (reference sequence). The CDR3 sequence is 11 residues long. V gave up 5 bases and J gave up 7 bases, with 12 bases separating them. Here the CDR3 reads CAWDSPTEQYF. CDR3 sequence (DNA): TGTGCCTGGGACAGCCCTACGGAGCAGTACTTC.

This rearrangement joins TRBV6-1 to TRBJ2-7, with a tentative D call TRBD2 (7 bases). The CDR3 consists of 15 residues. From germline, CDR1 is MNHNS and CDR2 SASEGT. The V end lost 0 bases, the J end lost 5 bases, and 14 bases lay between the germline ends. The CDR3 sequence: CASSEARRGGDEQYF. In DNA, the CDR3 is TGTGCCAGCAGTGAAGCCCGCAGGGGAGGGGACGAGCAGTACTTC.

The chain uses TRBV27 and TRBJ1-1; D might be TRBD1 (5 bases). This CDR3 contains 15 residues. V lost 6 bases, J lost 4 bases, and 18 bases lay in between. Per the germline V gene, CDR1 is MNHEY and CDR2 is SMNVEV (reference sequence). The DNA of the CDR3 is TGTGCCAGCAGGCCGGTTGACAGTGTGGTCACTGAAGCTTTCTTT. Translation: CASRPVDSVVTEAFF.

This chain uses TRBV19 with TRBJ1-2, with a weak D call TRBD1 (6 bases). There are 14 residues in the CDR3. Germline V gene lookup returns CDR1 LNHDA and CDR2 SQIVND (reference sequence). V lost 6 bases and J lost 2, with 13 bases in between. The CDR3 sequence: CASRSGTGNYGYTF. In nucleotides, the CDR3 is TGTGCCAGTAGGTCCGGAACAGGGAACTATGGCTACACCTTC.

The genes are TRBV18 and TRBJ1-2, with a tentative D call TRBD1 (5 bases). The V gene's germline CDR1 is KGHSH and CDR2 LQKENI. The CDR3 is 14 residues long. Trimming took off 2 bases at V and 4 bases at J, with 11 bases between the two ends. The DNA for the CDR3 is TGTGCCAGCTCACCAGTGACAGACATCTATGGCTACACCTTC. Protein product: CASSPVTDIYGYTF.

This chain joins TRBV5-1 and TRBJ2-5; D gene unclear. Germline values: CDR1 SGHRS, CDR2 YFSETQ. This CDR3 has 15 residues. V dropped 1 base and J dropped 5 bases, with 15 bases sitting between them. The CDR3 sequence is CASSLILEEKETQYF. The DNA for the CDR3 is TGCGCCAGCAGCTTGATTTTAGAAGAGAAGGAGACCCAGTACTTC.

V and J are TRBV2 and TRBJ2-7; the match to TRBD2 covers 8 bases. The CDR3 loop spans 16 amino acids. The germline CDR1 and CDR2 sequences are SNHLY and FYNNEI. V shed 7 bases, J shed 4 bases, and the junction held 15 bases outside the gene matches. In nucleotides, the CDR3 is TGTGCCAGCACCGAATCGGGGTCGGCTAGCGGGTACGAGCAGTACTTC. This codes for CASTESGSASGYEQYF.

The chain recombines TRBV15 with TRBJ1-2; 8 bases are shared with TRBD1. Per the germline V gene, CDR1 is LNHNV and CDR2 is YYDKDF (reference sequence). With V trimmed by 3 bases and J by 4 bases, 7 bases remained unmatched. The CDR3 is 15 amino acids. DNA for the CDR3: TGTGCCACCAGCAGCGACAGGGGACAGGTCTATGGCTACACCTTC. Translating it yields CATSSDRGQVYGYTF.

V and J are TRBV27 and TRBJ2-3, with 9 bases matching TRBD1. The trim removed 5 bases at V and 3 bases at J, leaving 9 bases unmatched. CDR1 is MNHEY and CDR2 is SMNVEV in the germline V gene (reference sequence). This CDR3 has 16 residues. CDR3 DNA sequence: TGTGCCAGCAGTCACCAGGGACAGGGTGGGACAGATACGCAGTATTTT. This codes for CASSHQGQGGTDTQYF.

CDR3 coding DNA: TGCGCCAGCAGCTCGATGACTAGCGGGAGTAGCACAGATACGCAGTATTTT. It codes for CASSSMTSGSSTDTQYF. The chain recombines TRBV5-1 with TRBJ2-3; TRBD2 aligns across 12 bases. Germline trimming cut 3 bases from V and 0 bases from J; bases unmatched to any gene: 5. Germline V gene lookup returns CDR1 SGHRS and CDR2 YFSETQ. CDR3 length: 17 residues.

V is TRBV5-1 and J is TRBJ1-2; possibly TRBD1 for D (6 bases). CDR3 length: 13 amino acids. Per germline, CDR1 SGHRS and CDR2 YFSETQ. Trimming stripped 5 bases from V and 8 bases from J, with 16 bases between. The CDR3 is CASSTGNWRGYTF. The DNA for the CDR3 is TGCGCCAGCAGTACAGGGAATTGGAGGGGCTACACCTTC.

The rearrangement links TRBV5-4 to TRBJ2-1; 10 bases are shared with TRBD2. Germline V gene data show CDR1 as SGHNT and CDR2 as YYREEE (reference sequence). The CDR3 contains 15 residues. Germline trimming cut 0 bases from V and 9 bases from J; bases unmatched to any gene: 6. The CDR3, as DNA: TGTGCCAGCAGCTTGGAGGCTAGCGGGGGAAGTGAGCAGTTCTTC. Its protein is CASSLEASGGSEQFF.

The chain recombines TRBV6-1 with TRBJ1-5; TRBD1 matches 9 bases. The CDR3 spans 14 residues. CDR1 and CDR2 from the germline V gene are MNHNS and SASEGT. Trimming took 5 bases from V and 4 from J; bases not matched to a gene: 3. The chain's CDR3 is CASSRQGVNQPQHF. In DNA form, the CDR3 reads TGTGCCAGCAGTCGACAGGGGGTAAATCAGCCCCAGCATTTT.

The chain is built from TRBV5-6 and TRBJ2-3; D remains unclear. The CDR3 runs 13 residues. Trimming left V 3 bases short and J 0 bases short, with 5 bases between. Germline CDR1 SGHDT, CDR2 YYEEEE. CDR3 residues: CASSWASTDTQYF. The CDR3 DNA reads TGTGCCAGCAGCTGGGCCAGCACAGATACGCAGTATTTT.

The V gene is TRBV6-5, the J gene TRBJ2-7; TRBD1 aligns across 8 bases. This CDR3 contains 14 residues. Germline V gene lookup returns CDR1 MNHEY and CDR2 SVGAGI. V lost 0 bases and J lost 4; bases outside the gene matches: 2. This CDR3 is CASSYSDRVYEQYF. The CDR3 DNA reads as TGTGCCAGCAGTTACTCGGACAGGGTTTACGAGCAGTACTTC.

The chain carries TRBV7-9 and TRBJ2-3, with a tentative D call TRBD2 (6 bases). CDR1 and CDR2 from the germline V gene are SEHNR and FQNEAQ (reference sequence). The germline V and J ends were trimmed by 4 bases and 6 bases, with 26 bases remaining between them. There are 18 residues in the CDR3. The CDR3 nucleotides read TGTGCCAGCAGCTCGCTGGGTGGTGGGACTTCTGAATGGGATACGCAGTATTTT. Translated, it gives CASSSLGGGTSEWDTQYF. Combining the CDR3 with reference TRBV7-9 and TRBJ2-3 gives the whole variable domain DTGVSQNPRHKITKRGQNVTFRCDPISEHNRLYWYRQTLGQGPEFLTYFQNEAQLEKSRLLSDRFSAERPKGSFSTLEIQRTEQGDSAMYLCASSSLGGGTSEWDTQYFGPGTRLTVL.